This T cell receptor (beta chain) derives from a study of T cell responses to AZD1222 COVID-19 vaccine. Germline CDR1 and CDR2: SGHVS and FQNEAQ. This CDR3 is built from 16 residues. V lost 1 base and J 1 base, leaving 11 bases between the germline ends. Repertoires were generated with immunoSEQ multiplex PCR, while TCRdb's copy carries only in-frame clones and drops some. Among about 180,000 clones, around nine tenths were seen once, and the ten largest hold roughly 8%. This clone was recorded a few times. The TCR originated in an adult in good health. The material was peripheral blood, obtained on day 0 of AZD1222 vaccination. V and J are TRBV7-8 and TRBJ1-5; D might be TRBD1 (6 bases). The CDR3 here is CASSLGPGASNQPQHF. As DNA, the CDR3 is TGTGCCAGCAGCTTAGGTCCGGGGGCGAGCAATCAGCCCCAGCATTTT.